Each of the 14 T cell receptor beta chains below was sequenced from the same sample in a study of blood T cell repertoires in COVID-19. Produced via immunoSEQ multiplex PCR; TCRdb's table is partial and in-frame only. The table has tens of thousands of clones, 75% to 90% seen once. The specimen sequenced was peripheral blood. These receptors all stem from a human donor in a cohort sampled during active COVID-19.

This chain connects TRBV7-2 to TRBJ2-4, with 7 bases lining up with TRBD1. Germline V gene lookup returns CDR1 SGHTA and CDR2 FQGNSA. The trim removed 4 bases at V and 0 bases at J, leaving 9 bases unmatched. The CDR3 has 17 residues. As DNA, the CDR3 is TGTGCCAGCAGCTCCGGGACAGCTACCTTAGCCAAAAACATTCAGTACTTC. This codes for CASSSGTATLAKNIQYF.

The gene calls are TRBV24-1 and TRBJ2-2; a weak D match, TRBD2 (6 bases). V dropped 0 bases and J dropped 3 bases, with 10 bases sitting between them. The CDR3 has 16 amino acids. Germline V gene lookup returns CDR1 KGHDR and CDR2 SFDVKD. The CDR3 region is CATSDLHGEDTGELFF. In DNA, the CDR3 is TGTGCCACCAGTGATTTGCACGGGGAGGACACCGGGGAGCTGTTTTTT.

This chain links TRBV28 with TRBJ2-3; 8 positions agree with TRBD2. V gave up 5 bases and J gave up 5 bases; unmatched junction bases: 9. This CDR3 has 15 amino acids. CDR1 and CDR2 from the germline V gene are MDHEN and SYDVKM. The CDR3 here is CASSLGGTRLDTQYF. DNA of the CDR3: TGTGCCAGCAGTCTAGGGGGGACTAGGTTAGATACGCAGTATTTT.

This clone turned up a few times. The genes are TRBV27 and TRBJ1-6; TRBD1 agrees at 8 bases. This CDR3 spans 16 amino acids. V lost 3 bases and J lost 8; bases outside the gene matches: 9. Looked up from germline, CDR1 is MNHEY and CDR2 is SMNVEV (reference sequence). DNA for the CDR3: TGTGCCAGCAGTTTTTCCCCGACAGGGGATCATTCACCCCTCCACTTT. Translation: CASSFSPTGDHSPLHF.

This chain connects TRBV4-3 to TRBJ2-7; 11 nucleotides match TRBD1. Germline V gives CDR1 LGHNA, CDR2 YSLEER. This CDR3 contains 15 residues. Unmatched junction bases numbered 2, after V lost 1 base and J lost 3 bases. Here the CDR3 reads CASSQAGTGGYEQYF. As DNA, the CDR3 is TGCGCCAGCAGCCAAGCCGGGACAGGGGGCTACGAGCAGTACTTC.

The rearrangement joins TRBV18 to TRBJ1-5; D call uncertain. V was trimmed by 1 base and J by 4 bases, leaving 11 bases between them. The CDR3 extends over 15 amino acids. The germline V gene has CDR1 KGHSH and CDR2 LQKENI. The CDR3 nucleotides are TGTGCCAGCTCACCACGGCAGGAAAGGAATCAGCCCCAGCATTTT. It yields the protein CASSPRQERNQPQHF.

The chain couples TRBV7-8 to TRBJ2-7, with D perhaps matching TRBD2 (6 bases). V lost 1 base to trimming and J lost 7 bases, with 14 bases between them. CDR1 and CDR2 (germline): SGHVS, FQNEAQ. The length of the CDR3 is 14 residues. In DNA form, the CDR3 reads TGTGCCAGCAGCTTAGTTACGGGAGCCGGGGAGCAGTACTTC. As protein: CASSLVTGAGEQYF.

The chain employs TRBV5-6 and TRBJ2-1, with TRBD1 as a possible D gene (6 bases). The V end was cut by 3 bases, the J end by 3 bases, with 13 bases between. Germline values: CDR1 SGHDT, CDR2 YYEEEE. This CDR3 region has 15 residues. As DNA, the CDR3 is TGTGCCAGCAGCTCCACCCGGACAGACTACAATGAGCAGTTCTTC. Protein product: CASSSTRTDYNEQFF.

V is TRBV2 and J is TRBJ2-7; a possible D gene is TRBD2 (5 bases). CDR3 length equals 16 residues. Germline V gives CDR1 SNHLY, CDR2 FYNNEI. Trimming shortened V by 2 bases and J by 1 base, and 15 bases separated the two germline ends. Here the CDR3 reads CASSEWSGRSSYEQYF. CDR3 sequence (DNA): TGTGCCAGCAGTGAATGGAGCGGCAGAAGTTCCTACGAGCAGTACTTC.

This chain uses TRBV5-1 with TRBJ2-5, with 11 bases lining up with TRBD2. This CDR3 region has 15 residues. CDR1 is SGHRS, CDR2 YFSETQ, per germline. The ends lost 7 bases at V and 4 bases at J; junction bases unmatched: 9. The CDR3 nucleotides are TGCGCCAGCTCTAGCGGGAGGCCAGGGAGAGAGACCCAGTACTTC. This translates into CASSSGRPGRETQYF.

This clone was counted a single time. The chain combines TRBV14 with TRBJ1-1, with 8 bases aligning to TRBD1. V was pared by 3 bases and J by 6 bases, with 9 bases of the junction left unmatched. Germline V lookup: CDR1 SGHDN, CDR2 FVKESK. The CDR3 sequence is 15 residues long. CDR3 bases: TGTGCCAGCAGCCACACAGGGGGGGCGTACGCTGAAGCTTTCTTT. It specifies CASSHTGGAYAEAFF.

The rearrangement links TRBV27 to TRBJ1-5; tentatively, D is TRBD1 (5 bases). V was shortened by 4 bases and J by 5 bases, with 12 bases between the two germline ends. Germline CDR1 and CDR2: MNHEY and SMNVEV (reference sequence). The CDR3 spans 14 residues. CDR3 sequence: CASSSGYGDQPQHF. The CDR3, as DNA: TGTGCCAGCAGTTCAGGGTATGGTGATCAGCCCCAGCATTTT.

CDR3 coding DNA: TGTGCCAGCCTAGGACAGGCTAACTATGGCTACACCTTC. Translating it yields CASLGQANYGYTF. The V and J genes are TRBV28 and TRBJ1-2; TRBD1 matches at 7 bases. V shed 8 bases and J 0 bases; nucleotides not matched to a gene: 3. The CDR3 covers 13 residues. Per germline, CDR1 MDHEN and CDR2 SYDVKM.

This sequence joins TRBV5-3 and TRBJ2-3; 11 positions match TRBD2. TRBV5-3 is labeled an ORF, and its function is uncertain. V lost 5 bases to trimming and J lost 5 bases; unmatched junction nucleotides: 7. The CDR3 sequence is 15 residues long. DNA for the CDR3: TGTGCCAGAAGTTCCACTAGCGGGAGTATAGATACGCAGTATTTT. It encodes CARSSTSGSIDTQYF.